These 27 T cell receptor beta chains were all obtained from the same sample, sequenced in a study of OX40 agonist ivuxolimab in advanced cancers. The library was prepared using the immunoSEQ multiplex PCR assay. TCRdb took over this immuneACCESS table, retaining in-frame rearrangements with V and J assigned. Such tables are incomplete; in checked studies, under half of the missing clones stem from an unresolved V gene, and the remainder is unexplained. A total of tens of thousands of clones appear in this sample, around 84% of them only once. Roughly 19% of the sample comes from the top ten. Sequences were derived from CD4+ or CD8+ T cells sorted from blood, sampled in a trial of the OX40 agonist ivuxolimab. The origin of the receptors is an adult with an advanced solid tumor such as melanoma, head and neck, liver or kidney cancer.

The chain recombines TRBV9 with TRBJ2-7, with 8 bases aligning to TRBD1. The CDR3 runs to 15 residues. Germline-derived CDR1 and CDR2 are SGDLS and YYNGEE. The J segment lost 2 bases and the V segment lost 2 bases, leaving 6 bases of the junction unmatched. CDR3 residues: CASSVSQGAAYEQYF. CDR3 coding DNA: TGTGCCAGCAGCGTGAGTCAGGGGGCCGCCTACGAGCAGTACTTC.

V and J are TRBV7-9 and TRBJ2-1, with TRBD2 matching 12 bases. Germline V gives CDR1 SEHNR, CDR2 FQNEAQ (reference sequence). V lost 3 bases to trimming and J lost 9 bases; unmatched junction nucleotides: 3. This CDR3 region has 14 residues. Here the CDR3 DNA reads TGTGCCAGCAGCTTGAGACTAGCGGGAGTTGAGCAGTTCTTC. Residues: CASSLRLAGVEQFF.

The chain couples TRBV7-4 to TRBJ2-3; TRBD2 aligns across 14 bases. Germline lookup yields CDR1 SGHVT and CDR2 SQSDAQ. The CDR3 length is 17 residues. J lost 2 bases, V lost 4 bases, and 5 bases had no gene match. The CDR3 here is CASSWETSGGDTDTQYF. The CDR3 DNA follows: TGTGCCAGCAGCTGGGAGACTAGCGGGGGGGACACAGATACGCAGTATTTT.

The chain employs TRBV4-3 and TRBJ2-7; 7 bases map to TRBD2. With V trimmed by 3 bases and J by 3 bases, 8 bases remained unmatched. Germline values: CDR1 LGHNA, CDR2 YSLEER. The CDR3 runs 15 residues. CDR3 protein: CASSQLAGGGYEQYF. CDR3 DNA sequence: TGCGCCAGCAGCCAGCTAGCTGGGGGGGGCTACGAGCAGTACTTC.

This rearrangement joins TRBV2 to TRBJ1-2; TRBD1 aligns across 8 bases. This CDR3 has 16 residues. With 0 bases clipped from V and 4 bases from J, the junction kept 7 bases outside the gene matches. Looked up from germline, CDR1 is SNHLY and CDR2 is FYNNEI. DNA of the CDR3: TGTGCCAGCAGTGAAGCACTCGGACAGGGTGGCTATGGCTACACCTTC. This encodes CASSEALGQGGYGYTF.

The J gene is TRBJ2-7, the V gene TRBV7-2, with 8 positions matching TRBD2. Germline values: CDR1 SGHTA, CDR2 FQGNSA. Losses at the gene ends were 5 bases for V and 4 bases for J; bases not matched to a gene: 4. This CDR3 is built from 13 residues. As DNA, the CDR3 is TGTGCCAGCAGCCACTCTAGCGGGTACGAGCAGTACTTC. Protein: CASSHSSGYEQYF.

This clone ranks as large. The rearrangement uses TRBV7-6 and TRBJ2-2; a weak D match, TRBD2 (5 bases). This CDR3 comprises 15 residues. V was pared by 1 base and J by 7 bases, with 13 bases between. Germline V gene lookup returns CDR1 SGHVS and CDR2 FNYEAQ. The CDR3 DNA sequence: TGTGCCAGCAGCTTAGAACTTCTTGGGAGCGGGGAGCTGTTTTTT. Residues: CASSLELLGSGELFF.

This chain joins TRBV9 and TRBJ1-2; 8 nucleotides line up with TRBD1. V gave up 3 bases and J gave up 2 bases; unmatched junction bases: 3. There are 14 residues in the CDR3. Germline CDR1 SGDLS, CDR2 YYNGEE. The DNA of the CDR3 is TGTGCCAGCAGCGGACAGGGGTCAAACTATGGCTACACCTTC. Translating it yields CASSGQGSNYGYTF. Looking up the rest from reference TRBV9 and TRBJ1-2 gives the full variable domain: DSGVTQTPKHLITATGQRVTLRCSPRSGDLSVYWYQQSLDQGLQFLIQYYNGEERAKGNILERFSAQQFPDLHSELNLSSLELGDSALYFCASSGQGSNYGYTFGSGTRLTVV.

CDR3 DNA sequence: TGTGCCAGCAGCTCCCAAGGACAGGGGGCAGAGACCCAGTACTTC. Its translation is CASSSQGQGAETQYF. The chain uses TRBV5-4 and TRBJ2-5; 11 bases fit TRBD1. The CDR3 length is 15 residues. The V and J ends lost 3 bases and 4 bases, in that order; junction bases with no gene match: 5. Germline CDR1 SGHNT, CDR2 YYREEE (reference sequence).

The chain combines TRBV27 with TRBJ2-1; D call uncertain. Between the trimmed V and J ends, which lost 0 bases and 3 bases, there was a span of 3 bases. CDR3 length equals 13 residues. Looked up from germline, CDR1 is MNHEY and CDR2 is SMNVEV (reference sequence). CDR3 coding DNA: TGTGCCAGCAGTTTATCGCTCTACAATGAGCAGTTCTTC. Its protein product is CASSLSLYNEQFF.

About this clone itself: Other DNA sequences in the sample encode the same CDR3. V is TRBV28 and J is TRBJ2-7; D call uncertain. Germline values: CDR1 MDHEN, CDR2 SYDVKM. The CDR3 spans 11 residues. Trimming cost V 5 bases and J 5 bases, with 7 bases left between them. CDR3 nucleotides: TGTGCCAGCAGTCTTATAAACGAGCAGTACTTC. This sequence encodes CASSLINEQYF.

The chain joins TRBV7-3 to TRBJ2-3; 7 nucleotides match TRBD2. CDR3 length: 14 amino acids. The germline V gene has CDR1 SGHTA and CDR2 FQGTGA. V trimming: 3 bases; J trimming: 4 bases; junction bases outside the gene matches: 4. The CDR3 is CASSFGGSADTQYF. Here the CDR3 DNA reads TGTGCCAGCAGCTTCGGGGGGTCCGCAGATACGCAGTATTTT.

V usage is TRBV27 and J usage is TRBJ2-7; TRBD2 matches at 11 bases. Looked up from germline, CDR1 is MNHEY and CDR2 is SMNVEV (reference sequence). CDR3 size: 16 residues. Germline trimming cut 3 bases from V and 6 bases from J; bases unmatched to any gene: 10. The CDR3 nucleotides are TGTGCCAGCAGTTTCCCCTTAGCGGGAGGGCTGGTCGAGCAGTACTTC. Translation gives CASSFPLAGGLVEQYF.

The chain joins TRBV7-9 to TRBJ1-2, with 7 bases aligning to TRBD1. Germline lookup yields CDR1 SEHNR and CDR2 FQNEAQ (reference sequence). Trimming took 4 bases from V and 4 from J; bases not matched to a gene: 3. The CDR3 covers 13 residues. The CDR3 loop is CASSYAGGYGYTF. CDR3 coding DNA: TGTGCCAGCAGCTATGCAGGGGGCTATGGCTACACCTTC.

The chain links TRBV6-1 to TRBJ1-1; D unclear. The CDR3 consists of 15 residues. The germline V gene encodes CDR1 MNHNS and CDR2 SASEGT. The V end lost 4 bases, the J end lost 0 bases, and 12 bases lay between the germline ends. The CDR3 DNA sequence: TGTGCCAGCAGTGTGTCAGCAATTATGAACACTGAAGCTTTCTTT. It yields the protein CASSVSAIMNTEAFF.

This clone was observed once. The chain recombines TRBV5-4 with TRBJ2-1; 7 nucleotides match TRBD2. J gave up 8 bases and V 4 bases, and 6 bases lay outside the gene matches. This CDR3 has 13 residues. Germline CDR1 reads SGHNT; CDR2 reads YYREEE (reference sequence). DNA of the CDR3: TGTGCCAGCAGCCTACGACTAGCCCATGAGCAGTTCTTC. It is translated as CASSLRLAHEQFF.

Worth noting for this clone: One junction end disagrees with the germline gene, perhaps due to a read error. This chain links TRBV7-2 with TRBJ1-1, with TRBD1 identical over 10 bases. The CDR3 sequence is 14 residues long. From germline, CDR1 is SGHTA and CDR2 FQGNSA. In nucleotides, the CDR3 is TGTGCCAGCAGCTGGACAGGGGGGAACGCTGAAGCTTTCTTT. It codes for CASSWTGGNAEAFF.

The V call is TRBV5-1, the J call TRBJ2-7; TRBD1 matches at 11 bases. Germline CDR1 reads SGHRS; CDR2 reads YFSETQ. Trimming removed 4 bases from V and 6 bases from J; junction bases left unmatched: 6. This CDR3 has 14 amino acids. The chain's CDR3 is CASSGWDRGTEQYF. DNA of the CDR3: TGCGCCAGCAGCGGCTGGGACAGGGGGACCGAGCAGTACTTC.

The gene calls are TRBV6-6 and TRBJ1-2; D is ambiguous. Germline loops: CDR1 MNHNY, CDR2 SVGAGI (reference sequence). The CDR3 covers 13 residues. V was trimmed by 5 bases and J by 8 bases, leaving 15 bases between them. CDR3 DNA sequence: TGTGCCAGCAGTCAAAGGGTCATAGGAGGCTACACCTTC. Translated: CASSQRVIGGYTF.

This chain connects TRBV10-2 to TRBJ2-4; D not resolved. Germline V gene sequence: CDR1 WSHSY, CDR2 SAAADI. V shed 2 bases and J shed 9 bases, with 8 bases lying between them. The CDR3 spans 12 residues. The CDR3 DNA reads as TGCGCCAGCAGTGAGGTAGGCGGCATTCAGTACTTC. Protein sequence: CASSEVGGIQYF.

This clone has only one observation. The chain is built from TRBV5-4 and TRBJ1-4, with no clear D. V was trimmed by 4 bases and J by 8 bases, leaving 9 bases between them. The CDR3 consists of 12 residues. Germline V CDR1 and CDR2: SGHNT, YYREEE (reference sequence). The CDR3 DNA follows: TGTGCCAGCAGCCTTGTAGGGGAAAAACTGTTTTTT. This translates into CASSLVGEKLFF.

V usage is TRBV11-3 and J usage is TRBJ1-1; the D is unclear. Trimming stripped 3 bases from V and 4 bases from J, with 3 bases between. This CDR3 has 11 amino acids. Germline CDR1 and CDR2: SGHNT and YENEEA. CDR3 bases: TGTGCCAGCAGCTTGGGCACTGAAGCTTTCTTT. This sequence encodes CASSLGTEAFF.

The gene calls are TRBV7-9 and TRBJ2-5; 7 bases agree with TRBD2. CDR1 SEHNR and CDR2 FQNEAQ come from the germline V gene (reference sequence). Trimming cost V 3 bases and J 1 base; bases outside gene matches: 5. There are 15 residues in the CDR3. The CDR3 sequence: CASSLERLAQETQYF. Here the CDR3 DNA reads TGTGCCAGCAGCTTGGAACGACTAGCCCAAGAGACCCAGTACTTC.

The rearrangement links TRBV30 to TRBJ2-6; 8 bases align to TRBD1. Germline lookup yields CDR1 GTSNPN and CDR2 SVGIG (reference sequence). The V and J ends lost 8 bases and 2 bases, in that order; junction bases with no gene match: 5. The CDR3 is 14 amino acids. In DNA form, the CDR3 reads TGTGCCCATCAGGGGGCGGCTGGGGCCAACGTCCTGACTTTC. It is translated as CAHQGAAGANVLTF.

The rearrangement uses TRBV9 and TRBJ2-3; TRBD1 agrees at 7 bases. Germline trimming cut 2 bases from V and 6 bases from J; bases unmatched to any gene: 12. There are 16 residues in the CDR3. In germline, CDR1 is SGDLS, CDR2 YYNGEE. The CDR3 reads CASSVEGGAFSDTQYF. CDR3 nucleotides: TGTGCCAGCAGCGTTGAAGGGGGCGCCTTTTCCGATACGCAGTATTTT.

V and J are TRBV6-6 and TRBJ2-7; D gene unclear. From germline, CDR1 is MNHNY and CDR2 SVGAGI (reference sequence). The CDR3 is made up of 15 amino acids. With 1 base removed from V and 1 base from J, the gap between germline ends came to 11 bases. The CDR3 sequence: CASSYYTDLSYEQYF. The CDR3 nucleotides read TGTGCCAGCAGTTACTACACGGATCTTTCCTACGAGCAGTACTTC.

This clone was counted once. This sequence joins TRBV25-1 and TRBJ2-3; D may be TRBD2 (6 bases). This CDR3 contains 15 residues. Trimming removed 3 bases from V and 3 bases from J, with 13 bases in between. Germline CDR1 MGHDK, CDR2 SYGVNS. The DNA of the CDR3 is TGTGCCAGCAGTGACGGGGCGGGGCGAACAGATACGCAGTATTTT. Protein: CASSDGAGRTDTQYF.